Given below is one TCR beta chain in context. What antigen it recognizes has not been identified. The junction and the germline gene differ at one end; a read error may be behind it. The 39 donors, aged 6 to 90 years, were systemically healthy Caucasian individuals from Russia. Approximately 9.3 milliliters of peripheral blood were collected from each donor into EDTA-treated Vacutainer tubes. Ficoll-Paque density-gradient centrifugation was used to isolate PBMCs, with at least 7 million per sample. Trizol reagent was used to extract total RNA from the PBMCs, yielding at least 5.5 micrograms per sample. For every donor, flow cytometry on a PBMC aliquot measured the percentage of naive CD45RAhigh/CD27high T cells. Receptor libraries were prepared by 5' RACE. Sequenced using an Illumina HiSeq 2500. The second PCR ran for about 6 to 12 cycles and used a J-beta primer mix along with a sample-barcoded 5' primer. Each TCR beta cDNA molecule received a unique molecular identifier from a template-switch 5' adaptor carrying 12 random nucleotides. At least 2.5 million CDR3-containing paired-end reads were obtained from each sample. All of the RNA was converted into first-strand cDNA using the Mint cDNA synthesis kit, with a TRBC-specific oligonucleotide serving as the primer. Following uracil-DNA glycosylase treatment, all cDNA underwent a first 18-cycle PCR with the universal primers M1SS and BC2_uni_R. Per the source publication's procedure: Normalization of each sample was performed by random selection of 1 million high-quality reads, each carrying a distinct molecular identifier. Instead of being binned into consensus sequences, reads with shared molecular identifiers were discarded. MiTCR, with a Q25 quality threshold and the strictest error-elimination algorithm, was used for CDR3 identification, clonotype clustering and error correction. A nonparametric unseen species model with Euler transformation was used to estimate a lower bound on total TCR beta diversity. TCRdb trimmed public reads at Q25 via fastp, called clones via MiXCR and kept in-frame beta chains. CDR3 protein duplicates are merged, each entry listing the most common genes and DNA. These V and J calls are TCRdb output, not the study's own analysis. Counted in this sample were 650,000 to 1,000,000 distinct CDR3 sequences; roughly 35% of them appeared once. Of the sample, 10% to 15% is held by the ten largest clones.

This entry is derived from a study of blood T cells in healthy people across ages (dated by TCRdb to between 2014 and 2016). Regarding the complete study: Template switching captured roughly one uniquely barcoded TCR beta cDNA molecule per two T cells in model experiments. Four age groups were formed from the donors: young (average 16 years), middle-aged (approximately 39), aged (approximately 60) and long-lived (less than 85). Two additional independent replicas of 1 million unique cDNA reads from the same blood draw were analyzed for two donors (one aged 18 to 30 and one aged 80 or older). To track age-related changes in TCR beta repertoire diversity, the study relied on deep sequencing normalized with unique cDNA molecular identifiers. To avoid experimental bias, donors of different ages were distributed randomly across sequencing lanes. What the study reported, not specific to this receptor: The CMV infection status of donors was not known, potentially confounding age-related changes in expanded clonotypes. Total diversity estimates from one million sequenced T cells were considered lower bounds and underestimates. Bulk unsorted PBMC profiling prevented conclusive comparison of naive and antigen-experienced compartments. The long-lived group showed more naive CD4+ T cells, fewer expanded clones and increased TCR diversity than the aged group, suggesting age selection. As age increased, observed TCR beta diversity per million T cells dropped in a roughly linear way, and a significant reduction was already evident by age roughly 40. There was a strong correlation between observed TCR beta diversity and the percentage of naive T cells measured by flow cytometry.

The CDR3, cysteine through phenylalanine, is 13 amino acids long. The retained sequence is limited to the CDR3, 39 bases, with the frame set at the first base. The TCR sequence derives from a man in his late teens or twenties in good health. The chain is encoded by TRBV12-3 or TRBV12-4 joined to TRBJ2-1, with the D assignment possibly TRBD1 or TRBD2, given 5 matching bases for each. The specimen sequenced was blood. The nucleotide sequence reads as follows: TGTACCAGCAGTCCGGGGCGCTACAATGAGCAGTTCTTC. Its translation reads: CTSSPGRYNEQFF.